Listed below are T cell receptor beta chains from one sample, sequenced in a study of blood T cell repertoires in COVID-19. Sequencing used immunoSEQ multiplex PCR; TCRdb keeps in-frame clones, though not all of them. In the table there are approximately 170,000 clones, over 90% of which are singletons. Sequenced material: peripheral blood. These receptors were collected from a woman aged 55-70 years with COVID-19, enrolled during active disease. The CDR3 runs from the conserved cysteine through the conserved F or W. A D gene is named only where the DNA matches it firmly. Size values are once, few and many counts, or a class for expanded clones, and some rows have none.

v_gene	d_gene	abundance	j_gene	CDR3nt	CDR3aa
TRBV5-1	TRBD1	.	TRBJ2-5	TGCGCCAGCAGCTCCACCGGGACAGGGAACCAAGAGACCCAGTACTTC	CASSSTGTGNQETQYF
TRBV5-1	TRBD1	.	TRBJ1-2	TGCACCAGCAGCTTGGAAGGGGACAGGCCGTTCTATGGCTACACCTTC	CTSSLEGDRPFYGYTF
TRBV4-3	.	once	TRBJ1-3	TGCGCCAGCAGCCCCCAAACTGGAAACACCATATATTTT	CASSPQTGNTIYF
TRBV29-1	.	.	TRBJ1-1	TGCAGCGTCAGGGAGAACACTGAAGCTTTCTTT	CSVRENTEAFF
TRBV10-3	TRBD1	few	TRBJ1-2	TGTGCCATCAGTGGGGACAGCTATGGCTACACCTTC	CAISGDSYGYTF
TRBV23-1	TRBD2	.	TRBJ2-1	TGCGCCAGCAGTGCAATGGAAGAGACTAGCGGCAATGAGCAGTTCTTC	CASSAMEETSGNEQFF
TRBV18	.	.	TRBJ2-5	TGTGCCAGCTCACCGGGGGAGGCAGAAAAAGAGACCCAGTACTTC	CASSPGEAEKETQYF
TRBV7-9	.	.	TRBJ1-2	TGTGCCAGCAGCTTAGAGTCAGTTCATGGCTACACCTTC	CASSLESVHGYTF
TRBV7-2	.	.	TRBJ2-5	TGTGCCAGCAGCTTAGAGGGAAAAATTACAGGGCCCCAGTACTTC	CASSLEGKITGPQYF
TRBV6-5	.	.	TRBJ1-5	TGTGCCAGCAGTACCGGGTCCGATAGCAATCAGCCCCAGCATTTT	CASSTGSDSNQPQHF
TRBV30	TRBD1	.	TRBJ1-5	TGTGCCTGGAGTCAAGGACAGGGCGACGGTCAGCCCCAGCATTTT	CAWSQGQGDGQPQHF
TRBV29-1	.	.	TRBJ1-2	TGCAGCGTTGAAGATCTTCAGGGGCCGCTTGGGAGCTATGGCTACACCTTC	CSVEDLQGPLGSYGYTF
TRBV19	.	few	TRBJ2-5	TGTGCCAGTAGTTTAACAGGGTACTCTCAAGAGACCCAGTACTTC	CASSLTGYSQETQYF
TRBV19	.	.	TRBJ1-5	TGTGCCAGTAGTCCACAGGGTTGGAATCAGCCCCAGCATTTT	CASSPQGWNQPQHF
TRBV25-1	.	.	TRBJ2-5	TGTGCCAGCAGTGGGTACAGGTACCAAGAGACCCAGTACTTC	CASSGYRYQETQYF
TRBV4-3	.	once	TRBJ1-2	TGCGCCAGCAGCCAAGTCCAGGGCCCAGGGTATGGCTACACCTTC	CASSQVQGPGYGYTF
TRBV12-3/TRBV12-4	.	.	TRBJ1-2	TGTGCCAGCAGTTTACGGCAGGGGCATGGCTACACCTTC	CASSLRQGHGYTF
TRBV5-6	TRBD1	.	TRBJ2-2	TGTGCCAGCAGCTTCCCCCCGTCCGGGACAGGGGGCAACACCGGGGAGCTGTTTTTT	CASSFPPSGTGGNTGELFF
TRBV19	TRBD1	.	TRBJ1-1	TGTGCCAGTAGTGTACAGGGGGCGAGGGCTGAAGCTTTCTTT	CASSVQGARAEAFF
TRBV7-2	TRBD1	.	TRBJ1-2	TGTGCCAGCAGCCCACAAGGACAGGCGCGAAATGTCACCTTC	CASSPQGQARNVTF
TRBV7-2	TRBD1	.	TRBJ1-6	TGTGCCAGCAGCTCCCGGACAGGGGGCGGAAATTCACCCCTCCACTTT	CASSSRTGGGNSPLHF
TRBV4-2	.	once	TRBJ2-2	TGTGCCAGCAGCCAAGAAACTGGGGGGGCCACCGGGGAGCTGTTTTTT	CASSQETGGATGELFF
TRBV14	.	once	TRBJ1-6	TGTGCCAGCAGCCTCGGGGGCTATAATTCACCCCTCCACTTT	CASSLGGYNSPLHF
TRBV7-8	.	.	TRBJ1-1	TGTGCCAGCAGCTTAAAACTAACCACTGAAGCTTTCTTT	CASSLKLTTEAFF
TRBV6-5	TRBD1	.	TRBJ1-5	TGTGCCAGCAGTTACACTCGACAGGGAAGTCGTCAGCCCCAGCATTTT	CASSYTRQGSRQPQHF
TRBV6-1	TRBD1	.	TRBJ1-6	TGTGCCAGCAGTGAAGGAACATTAAACAGGGGTAGAAATTCACCCCTCCACTTT	CASSEGTLNRGRNSPLHF
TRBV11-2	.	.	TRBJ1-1	TGTGCCAGCAGCTTAGATCCAATGAACACTGAAGCTTTCTTT	CASSLDPMNTEAFF
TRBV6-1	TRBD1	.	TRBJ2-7	TGTGCCAGCAGTGAACCCGGACAGGGGGCGGGTGAGCAGTACTTC	CASSEPGQGAGEQYF
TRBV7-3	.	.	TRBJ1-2	TGTGCCAGCAGCTTATATGGGTGGGAGGGCTACACCTTC	CASSLYGWEGYTF
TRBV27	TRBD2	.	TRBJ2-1	TGTGCCAGCAGTATAAGCACCCGTCTGACTAGCGGGGGGTCAAATGAGCAGTTCTTC	CASSISTRLTSGGSNEQFF
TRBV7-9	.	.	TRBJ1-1	TGTGCCAGCAGCCCCACCCGGGGCACTGAAGCTTTCTTT	CASSPTRGTEAFF
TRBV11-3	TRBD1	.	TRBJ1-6	TGTGCCAGCAGCTCGACAGGGGGCTCCTCACCCCTCCACTTT	CASSSTGGSSPLHF
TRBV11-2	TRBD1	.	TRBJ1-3	TGTGCCAGCAGCTTAGCCCCAGGACAGGCGGGAAACACCATATATTTT	CASSLAPGQAGNTIYF
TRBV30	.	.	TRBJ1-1	TGTGCCTGGAGGGGACAAGTGAACACTGAAGCTTTCTTT	CAWRGQVNTEAFF
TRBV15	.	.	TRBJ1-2	TGTGCCACCAGCAGAGGCGGGGCATACGGCTACACCTTC	CATSRGGAYGYTF
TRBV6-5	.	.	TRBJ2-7	TGTGCCAGCAGTTACCCTCCGGTGAACGACTACGAGCAGTACTTC	CASSYPPVNDYEQYF
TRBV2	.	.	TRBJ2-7	TGTGCCAGCAAGTCCATCCTGGGGAGTGAGCAGTACTTC	CASKSILGSEQYF
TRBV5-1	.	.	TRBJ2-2	TGCGCCAGCAGCTTGTATTGGGGTTCAGGGACGAACACCGGGGAGCTGTTTTTT	CASSLYWGSGTNTGELFF
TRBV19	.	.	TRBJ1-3	TGTGCCAGTAGGCTCGGGGGTAGCTCTGGAAACACCATATATTTT	CASRLGGSSGNTIYF
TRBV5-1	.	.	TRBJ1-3	TGCGCCAGCAGCTTGCAGTTTTTAGGGGGCTCTGGAAACACCATATATTTT	CASSLQFLGGSGNTIYF
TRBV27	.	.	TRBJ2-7	TGTGCCAGCAGTCCTTCCGGGGCCTACGAGCAGTACTTC	CASSPSGAYEQYF